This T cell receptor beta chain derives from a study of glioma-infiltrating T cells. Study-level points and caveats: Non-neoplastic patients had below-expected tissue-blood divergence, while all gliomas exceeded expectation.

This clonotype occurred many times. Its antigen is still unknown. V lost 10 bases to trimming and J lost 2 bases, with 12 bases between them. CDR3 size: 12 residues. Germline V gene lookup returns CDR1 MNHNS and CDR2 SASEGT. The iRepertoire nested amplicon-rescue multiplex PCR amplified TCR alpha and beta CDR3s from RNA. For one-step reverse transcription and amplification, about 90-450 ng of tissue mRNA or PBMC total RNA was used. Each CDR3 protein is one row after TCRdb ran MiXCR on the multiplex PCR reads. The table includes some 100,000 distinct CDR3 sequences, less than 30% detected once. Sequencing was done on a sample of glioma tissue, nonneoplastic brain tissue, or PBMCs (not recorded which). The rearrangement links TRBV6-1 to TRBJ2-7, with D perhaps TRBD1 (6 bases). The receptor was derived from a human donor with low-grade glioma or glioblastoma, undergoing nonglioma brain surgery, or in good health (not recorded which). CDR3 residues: CATRDTTYEQYF. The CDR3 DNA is TGTGCCACCCGGGACACGACCTACGAGCAGTACTTC.